This is a list of T cell receptor beta chains from one sample in a study of blood T cell repertoires in COVID-19. Clones were read by immunoSEQ multiplex PCR, and TCRdb kept only the in-frame ones, dropping some. The sample holds approximately 290,000 clones; about nine tenths are singletons and the top ten take roughly 10%. Sequences were obtained from peripheral blood. The source of these receptors is a woman aged 25 to 39 with COVID-19, enrolled during active disease. The CDR3 runs from the conserved cysteine through the conserved F or W. D genes are given only for firm matches.

J,D,V,CDR3,DNA
TRBJ2-2,TRBD2,TRBV2,CASSDLAGVNTGELFF,TGTGCCAGCAGTGATCTAGCGGGGGTCAACACCGGGGAGCTGTTTTTT
TRBJ1-1,-,TRBV5-5,CASSASRGSLEAFF,TGTGCCAGCAGTGCATCGCGGGGGTCTCTAGAAGCTTTCTTT
TRBJ1-1,-,TRBV6-5,CASSYSRSLNTEAFF,TGTGCCAGCAGTTACTCCCGGTCGCTGAACACTGAAGCTTTCTTT
TRBJ2-7,TRBD1,TRBV7-9,CASSLAGQGQSYEQYF,TGTGCCAGCAGCTTAGCCGGGCAGGGACAGTCCTACGAGCAGTACTTC
TRBJ1-6,-,TRBV9,CASGRGNSPLHF,TGTGCCAGCGGACGGGGAAATTCACCCCTCCACTTT
TRBJ2-5,-,TRBV2,CASSWTKQETQYF,TGTGCCAGCAGTTGGACTAAACAAGAGACCCAGTACTTC
TRBJ2-5,TRBD1,TRBV5-8,CASSPWTGKVVETQYF,TGTGCCAGCAGCCCATGGACAGGGAAAGTCGTGGAGACCCAGTACTTC
TRBJ2-7,TRBD1,TRBV28,CASSFPGTGAYEQYF,TGTGCCAGCAGTTTCCCCGGGACAGGCGCCTACGAGCAGTACTTC
TRBJ1-2,-,TRBV15,CATSKRGDPTYGGYTF,TGTGCCACCAGCAAAAGAGGTGACCCCACATATGGCGGCTACACCTTC
TRBJ1-4,-,TRBV11-2,CASSTGIIEKLFF,TGTGCCAGCAGCACCGGGATTATAGAAAAACTGTTTTTT
TRBJ1-3,-,TRBV19,CASSLQRSGNTIYF,TGTGCCAGTAGTCTTCAGCGCTCTGGAAACACCATATATTTT